These T cell receptor beta chains were read from a single sample in a study of T cell repertoires in cytomegalovirus infection. No cognate antigen is known for these TCRs. TCRdb ran MiXCR on the reads and lists one entry per CDR3 protein. The profile covers about 160,000 distinct CDR3 sequences, with about 20% appearing a single time and roughly 27% taken by the ten largest. The material was CD8+ T cells from cultured PBMCs, obtained from culture after CMV antigen stimulation. The receptors were gathered from a human donor in good health (CMV status not recorded). Some clones in this sample may be carry-over from other donors' samples. CDR3s include the opening cysteine and the closing phenylalanine or tryptophan. The D gene is left open where the match is weak. Size values are once, few and many counts, or a class for expanded clones, and some rows have none.

j_gene	v_gene	d_gene	abundance	CDR3aa	CDR3nt
TRBJ1-1	TRBV24-1	-	few	CATSDGRSRTEAFF	TGTGCCACCAGTGATGGCAGGTCTCGCACTGAAGCTTTCTTT
TRBJ2-7	TRBV5-5	TRBD1	few	CASSLQGAMDEQYF	TGTGCCAGCAGCTTGCAGGGGGCAATGGATGAGCAGTACTTC
TRBJ2-1	TRBV6-2/TRBV6-3	-	few	CASSYLSNNEQFF	TGTGCCAGCAGTTACTTGAGTAACAATGAGCAGTTCTTC
TRBJ2-1	TRBV6-6	-	-	CASCLRDAISYNEQFF	TGTGCCAGTTGTCTCCGGGACGCCATCTCCTACAATGAGCAGTTCTTC
TRBJ1-1	TRBV4-1	-	few	CAIRIHAGINTEAFF	TGCGCCATTCGTATACATGCAGGAATAAACACTGAAGCTTTCTTT
TRBJ1-6	TRBV12-3/TRBV12-4	TRBD1	few	CASSLDRGNSPLHF	TGTGCCAGCAGTTTGGACAGGGGTAATTCACCCCTCCACTTT
TRBJ1-1	TRBV12-3/TRBV12-4	-	-	CASSLGSRDLLNTEAYF	TGTGCCAGCAGTTTAGGGAGCAGGGACCTCTTGAACACTGAAGCTTACTTT
TRBJ2-1	TRBV19	-	many	CASTAAQLSSYNEQFF	TGTGCCAGTACCGCCGCCCAATTGAGCTCCTACAATGAGCAGTTCTTC
TRBJ2-1	TRBV7-9	-	-	CASSLVGLNEQFF	TGTGCCAGCAGCTTAGTAGGGCTCAATGAGCAGTTCTTC
TRBJ2-2	TRBV10-3	TRBD1	few	CAIRPGQGSTGELFF	TGTGCCATCCGCCCGGGACAGGGCAGCACCGGGGAGCTGTTTTTT
TRBJ1-3	TRBV7-2	-	many	CASSLNAGRTGNTIYF	TGTGCCAGCAGCTTAAATGCAGGGAGAACTGGAAACACCATATATTTT
TRBJ1-3	TRBV27	-	few	CASSFSAGSGNTIYF	TGTGCCAGCAGTTTTTCTGCCGGCTCTGGAAACACCATATATTTT
TRBJ1-6	TRBV6-6	TRBD1	once	CASSFGTGENSPLHF	TGTGCCAGCAGTTTCGGGACAGGGGAGAATTCACCCCTCCACTTT
TRBJ2-7	TRBV12-3/TRBV12-4	TRBD1	-	CASSFFGDRGYEQYF	TGTGCCAGCAGTTTTTTTGGGGACAGAGGCTACGAGCAGTACTTC
TRBJ1-2	TRBV7-2	-	few	CASSLGQTPNYGYTF	TGTGCCAGCAGCTTAGGACAGACACCTAACTATGGCTACACCTTC
TRBJ1-6	TRBV4-1	-	-	CASSPGTDSPLHF	TGCGCCAGCAGTCCAGGCACTGATTCACCCCTCCACTTT
TRBJ1-5	TRBV6-6	-	-	CASLSGYSNQPQHF	TGTGCCAGCCTTAGTGGCTATAGCAATCAGCCCCAGCATTTT
TRBJ2-2	TRBV4-1	-	-	CASSQLLNRASNTGELFF	TGCGCCAGCAGCCAGCTCTTGAACAGGGCCTCGAACACCGGGGAGCTGTTTTTT
TRBJ2-5	TRBV7-2	-	many	CASSLGQETQYF	TGTGCCAGCAGCTTAGGGCAAGAGACCCAGTACTTC
TRBJ2-4	TRBV5-4	-	-	CASSLADQGPGKNIQYF	TGTGCCAGCAGCTTGGCCGACCAGGGGCCCGGCAAAAACATTCAGTACTTC
TRBJ1-5	TRBV7-2	-	-	CASSSLNTRNQPQHF	TGTGCCAGCAGCTCTCTAAACACGCGCAATCAGCCCCAGCATTTT
TRBJ1-5	TRBV11-2	-	-	CASSFSWESNQPQHF	TGTGCCAGCAGCTTTTCCTGGGAGAGCAATCAGCCCCAGCATTTT
TRBJ2-7	TRBV7-2	-	-	CASSSRETEGPGTYEQYF	TGTGCCAGCAGCTCCCGGGAAACGGAGGGTCCGGGTACTTACGAGCAGTACTTC
TRBJ1-2	TRBV28	TRBD1	few	CASSFSLPDRVYGYTF	TGTGCCAGCAGTTTTTCCCTCCCGGACAGGGTCTATGGCTACACCTTC
TRBJ2-3	TRBV28	-	few	CASSLPALSGTDTQYF	TGTGCCAGCAGTTTACCCGCTCTGTCGGGCACAGATACGCAGTATTTT
TRBJ2-7	TRBV6-1	-	-	CASSEVQFIITYEQYF	TGTGCCAGCAGTGAAGTTCAGTTTATTATTACCTACGAGCAGTACTTC
TRBJ1-2	TRBV7-3	TRBD1	-	CASSLTGDYGYTF	TGTGCCAGCAGTTTGACAGGGGACTATGGCTACACCTTC
TRBJ1-2	TRBV9	-	-	CASSVATRGYGYTF	TGTGCCAGCAGCGTAGCTACCCGGGGGTATGGCTACACCTTC
TRBJ1-4	TRBV7-8	TRBD1	-	CASRPAGQGTFGEKLFF	TGTGCCAGCAGGCCAGCGGGACAGGGAACCTTTGGTGAAAAACTGTTTTTT
TRBJ1-2	TRBV29-1	-	few	CSVEDRGDSYGYTF	TGCAGCGTTGAAGATAGGGGCGACTCCTATGGCTACACCTTC
TRBJ2-1	TRBV9	-	-	CASSTSRVAAYNEQFF	TGTGCCAGCAGCACAAGTAGGGTGGCAGCGTACAATGAGCAGTTCTTC
TRBJ2-1	TRBV7-9	TRBD1	-	CASSRGQGTYNEQFF	TGTGCCAGCAGCCGAGGACAGGGAACCTACAATGAGCAGTTCTTC
TRBJ1-1	TRBV12-3/TRBV12-4	TRBD1	-	CASRQGLGMNTEAFF	TGTGCCAGCAGACAGGGGCTCGGAATGAACACTGAAGCTTTCTTT